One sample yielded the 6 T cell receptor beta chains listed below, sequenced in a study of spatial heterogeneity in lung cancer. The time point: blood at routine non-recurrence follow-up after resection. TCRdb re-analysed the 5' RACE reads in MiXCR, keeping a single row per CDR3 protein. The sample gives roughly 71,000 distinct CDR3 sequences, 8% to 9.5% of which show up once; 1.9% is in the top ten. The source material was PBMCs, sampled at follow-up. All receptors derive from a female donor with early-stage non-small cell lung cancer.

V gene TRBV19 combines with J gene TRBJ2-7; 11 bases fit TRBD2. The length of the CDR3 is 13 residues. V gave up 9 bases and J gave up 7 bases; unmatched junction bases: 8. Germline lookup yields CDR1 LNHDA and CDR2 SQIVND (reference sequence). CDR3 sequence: CASSTSGRGEQYF. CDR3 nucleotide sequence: TGTGCCAGCTCCACTAGCGGGAGAGGGGAGCAGTACTTC.

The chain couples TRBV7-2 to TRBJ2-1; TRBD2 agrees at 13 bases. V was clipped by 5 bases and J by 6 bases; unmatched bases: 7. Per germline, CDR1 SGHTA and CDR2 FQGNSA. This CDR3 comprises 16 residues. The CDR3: CASSGGTSGTTNEQFF. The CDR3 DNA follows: TGTGCCAGCAGCGGAGGGACTAGCGGGACGACCAATGAGCAGTTCTTC.

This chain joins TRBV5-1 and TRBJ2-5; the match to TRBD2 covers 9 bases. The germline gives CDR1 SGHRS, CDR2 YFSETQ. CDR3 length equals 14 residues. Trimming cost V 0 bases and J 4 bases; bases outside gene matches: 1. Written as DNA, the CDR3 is TGCGCCAGCAGCTTGGGACTAGCGGTAGAGACCCAGTACTTC. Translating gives CASSLGLAVETQYF.

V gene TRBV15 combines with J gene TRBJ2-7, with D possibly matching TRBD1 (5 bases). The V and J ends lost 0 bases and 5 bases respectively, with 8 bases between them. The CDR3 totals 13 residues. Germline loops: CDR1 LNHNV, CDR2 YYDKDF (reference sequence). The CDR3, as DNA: TGTGCCACCAGCAGAGATTTAGGGGACGAGCAGTACTTC. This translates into CATSRDLGDEQYF.

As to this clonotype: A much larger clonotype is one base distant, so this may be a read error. In DNA form, the CDR3 reads TGCGCCAGCAGCTTGGCCGTCGGGAACGCCTACGAGCGGTACTTC. Amino acid sequence: CASSLAVGNAYERYF. The rearrangement joins TRBV5-1 to TRBJ2-7; TRBD2 is a possible D gene (5 bases). Germline CDR1 and CDR2: SGHRS and YFSETQ. This CDR3 is built from 15 residues.

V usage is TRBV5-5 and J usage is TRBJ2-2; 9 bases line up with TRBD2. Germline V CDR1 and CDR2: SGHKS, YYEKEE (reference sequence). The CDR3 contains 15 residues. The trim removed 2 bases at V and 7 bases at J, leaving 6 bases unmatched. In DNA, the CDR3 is TGTGCCAGCAGCTTAGTGTCAGCGGGAGGCGGGGAGCTGTTTTTT. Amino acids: CASSLVSAGGGELFF.